One and the same sample provided the 2 T cell receptor beta chains below, sequenced in a study of patients and donors after allogeneic stem cell transplantation. TCRdb re-called the RT-PCR reads with MiXCR, one entry per CDR3 protein. The sample consists of about 410,000 distinct CDR3 sequences, 16% of them appearing once. Sequenced input: blood, either unsorted or a sorted T cell fraction (not recorded which). Receptors originate from a human donor who was either an allogeneic HSCT recipient or a stem cell or donor lymphocyte infusion donor (not recorded which). It is not recorded whose cells these are; they may come from a transplant donor.

This clonotype was picked up a small number of times. CDR3 bases: TGCAGTGCTAGAGATCGGAGGGCGGGGACTGAAGCTTTCTTT. This codes for CSARDRRAGTEAFF. V and J are TRBV20-1 and TRBJ1-1; D not resolved. Germline CDR1 reads DFQATT; CDR2 reads SNEGSKA (reference sequence). The CDR3 consists of 14 residues. Trimming cost V 0 bases and J 5 bases, with 13 bases left between them.

A few counts support this clonotype. One end of the junction fails to match germline, which may point to a read error. The chain couples TRBV20-1 to TRBJ2-5, with D perhaps matching TRBD2 (5 bases). Germline V CDR1 and CDR2: DFQATT, SNEGSKA (reference sequence). The CDR3 covers 13 residues. CDR3 amino acids: CSARDITSESQYF. The CDR3, as DNA: TGCAGTGCTAGAGATATCACTAGTGAGAGCCAGTACTTC.